This paragraph covers one TCR beta chain sequence. Its antigen is unidentified. This sample is part of a study of T cells after posttransplantation cyclophosphamide. The repertoire was sequenced with immunoSEQ multiplex PCR; TCRdb's copy has only in-frame clones and lacks some. The sample yields around 20,000 clones, less than 99% seen once. Cells defined as naive were viable CD3+CD4+ or CD3+CD8+ and CCR7+CD45RA+CD45RO-CD95-CD27+CD28+. Study results and caveats: Blood and skin or GI T cell repertoires showed limited TRB overlap.

This CDR3 is built from 13 residues. Trimming took 8 bases from V and 10 from J; bases not matched to a gene: 11. Germline values: CDR1 SNHLY, CDR2 FYNNEI. The sample consisted of naive CD4+ T cells sorted from PBMCs. The chain has TRBV2 and TRBJ2-1, with 7 positions matching TRBD2. The clonotype comes from a man aged 40-55 years in good health, CMV-negative, and a related stem cell transplant donor. The CDR3 here is CASPRDYLGEQFF. The CDR3 DNA follows: TGTGCCAGCCCCCGGGACTACCTCGGGGAGCAGTTCTTC.